This T cell receptor (beta chain) was recorded in a study of blood T cell repertoires in COVID-19. Overall study: There were acute and convalescent COVID-19 samples, and they came from the United States, Italy and Spain.

The method was immunoSEQ multiplex PCR; TCRdb's version includes in-frame clones alone and lacks a portion of them. Altogether some 320,000 clones are present, under 90% being singletons, with the ten largest covering roughly 2.8%. Participants had their cohort set by participant-reported clinical history. The CDR3 extends over 16 amino acids. CDR1 and CDR2 from the germline V gene are KGHDR and SFDVKD. V shed 3 bases, J shed 4 bases, and the junction held 9 bases outside the gene matches. Material for sequencing was PBMCs or T cells enriched from blood (not recorded which). This clonotype originated in a woman in her 50s who had been exposed to COVID-19. The chain recombines TRBV24-1 with TRBJ2-7; 9 nucleotides align to TRBD2. Written as DNA, the CDR3 is TGTGCCACCAGTGATCCCTTAGCGGGGGACGCTTACGAGCAGTACTTC. Protein sequence: CATSDPLAGDAYEQYF.